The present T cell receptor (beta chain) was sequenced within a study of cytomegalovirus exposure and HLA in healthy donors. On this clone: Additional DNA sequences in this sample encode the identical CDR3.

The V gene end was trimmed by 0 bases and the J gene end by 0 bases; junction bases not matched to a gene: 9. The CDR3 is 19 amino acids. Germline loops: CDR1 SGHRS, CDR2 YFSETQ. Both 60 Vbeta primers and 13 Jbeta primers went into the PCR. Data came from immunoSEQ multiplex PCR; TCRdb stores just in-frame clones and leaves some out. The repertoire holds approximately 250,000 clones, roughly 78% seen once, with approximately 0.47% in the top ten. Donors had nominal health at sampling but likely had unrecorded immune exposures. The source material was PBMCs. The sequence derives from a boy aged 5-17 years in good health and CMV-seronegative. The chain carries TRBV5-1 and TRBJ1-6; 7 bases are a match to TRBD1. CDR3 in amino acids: CASSLAGTAWGSYNSPLHF. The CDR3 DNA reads TGCGCCAGCAGCTTGGCCGGGACAGCCTGGGGCTCCTATAATTCACCCCTCCACTTT.